The present T cell receptor beta chain was sequenced within a study of metastatic and nonmetastatic thyroid tumors. V was pared by 3 bases and J by 5 bases, with 10 bases between. This CDR3 spans 13 amino acids. TCRdb reprocessed the PCR reads using MiXCR. Of fewer than 9,000 clones detected, roughly 37% appear once; the ten largest clones hold about 44%. In its sample, this clone ranks as medium-sized. Until they underwent thyroid surgery, no patient had received any treatment. The chain recombines TRBV12-3 or TRBV12-4 with TRBJ1-1; D call uncertain. The receptor was derived from a female donor with papillary thyroid cancer or a benign thyroid nodule (not recorded which). Some clones in this sample may be carry-over from other donors' samples. The sequencing input was tumor tissue. CDR3 loop: CASSFQVGTEAFF. CDR3 DNA: TGTGCCAGCAGTTTTCAGGTGGGAACTGAAGCTTTCTTT.